Below, 27 T cell receptor beta chains from the same sample are listed, as sequenced in a study of blood T cells in healthy people across ages. A J-beta primer mix and a sample-barcoded 5' primer were used in a second PCR of roughly 6 to 11 cycles. MiXCR was run by TCRdb on the 5' RACE reads, yielding one entry per CDR3 protein. Counted here are some 900,000 distinct CDR3 sequences, roughly 50% occurring once; the ten biggest clones make up roughly 13%. The sequenced sample consisted of blood. These receptors all come from a man aged 25 to 40 in good health.

To note about this clonotype: One end of the junction fails to match germline, which may point to a read error. The chain joins TRBV5-4 to TRBJ2-3; 10 bases agree with TRBD2. The CDR3 totals 15 residues. Germline CDR1 SGHNT, CDR2 YYREEE (reference sequence). CDR3 amino acids: CASSLTSGTTDTRYF. The CDR3 DNA reads as TGTGCCAGCAGCTTGACTAGCGGGACCACAGATACGCGGTATTTT.

The J gene is TRBJ2-3, the V gene TRBV29-1, with TRBD2 identical over 10 bases. Trimming took 7 bases from V and 1 from J; bases not matched to a gene: 8. The CDR3 extends over 15 amino acids. Germline V gene lookup returns CDR1 SQVTM and CDR2 ANQGSEA. CDR3: CSARPSGSRTDTQYF. CDR3 in DNA: TGCAGCGCTAGACCTAGCGGGAGCCGCACAGATACGCAGTATTTT.

The chain joins TRBV11-1 to TRBJ1-1, with D perhaps TRBD1 (5 bases). CDR3 size: 15 residues. V lost 7 bases to trimming and J lost 8 bases, with 23 bases between them. Germline V gene lookup returns CDR1 SGHAT and CDR2 FQDESV (reference sequence). The CDR3 DNA follows: TGTGCCAGCACCGTCCAGACAGACCCCCTTTTCGAAGCTTTCTTT. Translated: CASTVQTDPLFEAFF.

To note about this clonotype: Germline is not matched at one junction end, which may reflect a read error. The V and J genes are TRBV11-3 and TRBJ2-1; a weak D match, TRBD1 (6 bases). Germline values: CDR1 SGHNT, CDR2 YENEEA. CDR3 size: 15 residues. DNA of the CDR3: TGTGCCGGCAGCTTAGGCACAGGGAAGTTGGATGAGCAGTTCTTC. Protein sequence: CAGSLGTGKLDEQFF.

The V call is TRBV5-1, the J call TRBJ2-3; 8 bases align to TRBD2. CDR1 is SGHRS, CDR2 YFSETQ, per germline. V lost 3 bases to trimming and J lost 3 bases; unmatched junction nucleotides: 6. The CDR3 is made up of 15 amino acids. CDR3 sequence: CASSYGGAATDTQYF. Here the CDR3 DNA reads TGCGCCAGCAGCTACGGGGGGGCCGCGACAGATACGCAGTATTTT.

The V gene is TRBV10-3, the J gene TRBJ2-1; D is possibly TRBD2 (7 bases). Germline V gene sequence: CDR1 ENHRY, CDR2 SYGVKD. The germline V and J ends were trimmed by 3 bases and 7 bases, with 22 bases remaining between them. This CDR3 region has 17 residues. CDR3 in DNA: TGTGCCATCAGTGATTCGAGGGGGGGCGGAGGATTAAATGAGCAGTTCTTC. Translation: CAISDSRGGGGLNEQFF.

The chain is built from TRBV7-2 and TRBJ2-7, with a weak D call TRBD2 (5 bases). The CDR3 is 19 residues long. V dropped 6 bases and J dropped 5 bases, with 32 bases sitting between them. The germline V gene has CDR1 SGHTA and CDR2 FQGNSA. CDR3 amino acids: CASSTPKAASLSSTDEQYF. Written as DNA, the CDR3 is TGTGCCAGCAGTACACCAAAGGCGGCTAGCTTATCGTCTACGGACGAGCAGTACTTC.

This clonotype was observed a single time. V gene TRBV13 combines with J gene TRBJ1-6; no definite D call. CDR1 is PRHDT and CDR2 is FYEKMQ in the germline V gene (reference sequence). The CDR3 covers 16 residues. Trimming shortened V by 0 bases and J by 6 bases, and 12 bases separated the two germline ends. The CDR3, as DNA: TGTGCCAGCAGCTTAGGATCCGGGTCTGGTAATTCACCCCTCCACTTT. Encoded protein: CASSLGSGSGNSPLHF.

Notes on this clonotype: The junction does not match germline at one end; this may be a read error. The chain has TRBV3-1 and TRBJ2-3; D remains ambiguous. Germline CDR1 reads LGHDT; CDR2 reads YNNKEL (reference sequence). This CDR3 has 13 residues. The CDR3 loop reads CASSQGVADAQYF. CDR3 in DNA: TGTGCCAGCAGCCAAGGGGTCGCAGATGCGCAGTATTTT.

V and J are TRBV20-1 and TRBJ1-2; weak D call: TRBD1 (5 bases). Per germline, CDR1 DFQATT and CDR2 SNEGSKA (reference sequence). The CDR3 runs to 13 residues. Trimming removed 2 bases from V and 4 bases from J, with 11 bases in between. This chain's CDR3 is CSARSTDIYGYTF. The CDR3 DNA sequence: TGCAGTGCTAGATCGACAGATATCTATGGCTACACCTTC.

The chain employs TRBV20-1 and TRBJ2-3; the match to TRBD1 covers 12 bases. The CDR3 runs 18 residues. The V gene end was trimmed by 4 bases and the J gene end by 4 bases; junction bases not matched to a gene: 15. CDR1 is DFQATT and CDR2 is SNEGSKA in the germline V gene (reference sequence). CDR3 bases: TGCAGTGCTACCATCCGCGGATGGGGGACAGGGGGCCCAGATACGCAGTATTTT. Translated, it gives CSATIRGWGTGGPDTQYF.

This rearrangement joins TRBV4-3 to TRBJ1-2; 10 nucleotides align to TRBD1. Germline V CDR1 and CDR2: LGHNA, YSLEER. CDR3 length: 15 residues. The trim removed 0 bases at V and 8 bases at J, leaving 6 bases unmatched. The CDR3 bases are TGCGCCAGCAGCCAAGAATCGACAGGGGGCGAAGGCTACACCTTC. Protein sequence: CASSQESTGGEGYTF.

The J gene is TRBJ2-5, the V gene TRBV10-3; D unresolved. The V gene's germline CDR1 is ENHRY and CDR2 SYGVKD. This CDR3 spans 11 amino acids. Trimming shortened V by 6 bases and J by 2 bases, and 4 bases separated the two germline ends. CDR3 loop: CAIREQETQYF. As DNA, the CDR3 is TGTGCCATCAGAGAACAAGAGACCCAGTACTTC.

The chain links TRBV9 to TRBJ1-2; TRBD1 agrees at 9 bases. The CDR3 is 16 residues long. The germline V gene has CDR1 SGDLS and CDR2 YYNGEE. V shed 2 bases and J 5 bases; nucleotides not matched to a gene: 10. In DNA form, the CDR3 reads TGTGCCAGCAGCGTCAGAGGGGACAGGGATCCGTATGGCTACACCTTC. Translated, it gives CASSVRGDRDPYGYTF.

This chain connects TRBV10-3 to TRBJ1-2; D gene unclear. The ends were cut back, 4 bases at V and 4 bases at J, with 10 bases in the middle. The CDR3 totals 13 residues. CDR1 and CDR2 (germline): ENHRY, SYGVKD. The CDR3 DNA follows: TGTGCCATCAGTGCCGACGGTGTCTATGGCTACACCTTC. This gives the protein CAISADGVYGYTF.

This chain uses TRBV14 with TRBJ2-3; D gene uncertain. Germline V gives CDR1 SGHDN, CDR2 FVKESK. Trimming took off 8 bases at V and 2 bases at J, with 17 bases between the two ends. The CDR3 consists of 15 residues. The CDR3 DNA reads as TGTGCCAGCCAATCTCAAACAGCTCACACAGATACGCAGTATTTT. Translating gives CASQSQTAHTDTQYF.

This clonotype has only a few counts. The rearrangement links TRBV3-1 to TRBJ2-7; TRBD2 matches at 11 bases. The CDR3 spans 17 residues. With V trimmed by 1 base and J by 0 bases, 5 bases remained unmatched. In germline, CDR1 is LGHDT, CDR2 YNNKEL (reference sequence). The CDR3 sequence: CASSQAAGTSGSYEQYF. The DNA for the CDR3 is TGTGCCAGCAGCCAAGCCGCCGGGACTAGCGGCTCCTACGAGCAGTACTTC.

The sample holds many counts of this clonotype. CDR3 sequence (DNA): TGTGCCAGCAGTGAAACAGGGGCCTATGGCTACACCTTC. This gives the protein CASSETGAYGYTF. V gene TRBV6-5 combines with J gene TRBJ1-2; 7 bases line up with TRBD1. CDR1 is MNHEY and CDR2 is SVGAGI in the germline V gene. This CDR3 contains 13 residues. The V gene end was trimmed by 5 bases and the J gene end by 4 bases; junction bases not matched to a gene: 4.

This clonotype came up a few times. The CDR3 here is CASSQDRFSSYNSPLHF. Written as DNA, the CDR3 is TGTGCCAGCAGCCAAGACCGGTTCAGCTCCTATAATTCACCCCTCCACTTT. This rearrangement joins TRBV3-1 to TRBJ1-6; D is uncertain. The V end lost 0 bases, the J end lost 0 bases, and 9 bases lay between the germline ends. Per germline, CDR1 LGHDT and CDR2 YNNKEL (reference sequence). This CDR3 contains 17 residues. The full variable domain, with the rest looked up from reference TRBV3-1 and TRBJ1-6, is DTAVSQTPKYLVTQMGNDKSIKCEQNLGHDTMYWYKQDSKKFLKIMFSYNNKELIINETVPNRFSPKSPDKAHLNLHINSLELGDSAVYFCASSQDRFSSYNSPLHFGNGTRLTVT.

The chain uses TRBV2 and TRBJ1-1; tentative D call: TRBD1 (5 bases). In germline, CDR1 is SNHLY, CDR2 FYNNEI. Trimming took off 7 bases at V and 0 bases at J, with 18 bases between the two ends. The CDR3 is 16 residues long. CDR3 sequence reads: CASKGPKMGVNTEAFF. In nucleotides, the CDR3 is TGTGCCAGCAAGGGGCCCAAAATGGGGGTGAACACTGAAGCTTTCTTT. The whole variable domain, remainder taken from reference TRBV2 and TRBJ1-1, is EPEVTQTPSHQVTQMGQEVILRCVPISNHLYFYWYRQILGQKVEFLVSFYNNEISEKSEIFDDQFSVERPDGSNFTLKIRSTKLEDSAMYFCASKGPKMGVNTEAFFGQGTRLTVV.

The CDR3 region has the DNA TGTGCCAGCAGTTTATGGGACGGCTACGAGCAGTACTTC. It codes for CASSLWDGYEQYF. V is TRBV27 and J is TRBJ2-7; tentatively, D is TRBD1 or TRBD2 (5 bases each). The length of the CDR3 is 13 residues. The germline CDR1 and CDR2 sequences are MNHEY and SMNVEV (reference sequence). V was pared by 1 base and J by 3 bases, with 7 bases between.

This rearrangement joins TRBV4-2 to TRBJ2-7, with D unresolved. There are 15 residues in the CDR3. Trimming stripped 0 bases from V and 3 bases from J, with 12 bases between. Per the germline V gene, CDR1 is LGHNA and CDR2 is YNFKEQ. The DNA for the CDR3 is TGTGCCAGCAGCCAAGAGGCGGTGGGATACTACGAGCAGTACTTC. Amino acid sequence: CASSQEAVGYYEQYF.

The chain is built from TRBV2 and TRBJ1-2; D may be TRBD1 (5 bases). The V end lost 5 bases, the J end lost 3 bases, and 10 bases lay between the germline ends. The CDR3 has 13 amino acids. The germline CDR1 and CDR2 sequences are SNHLY and FYNNEI. The CDR3 sequence: CASSPRADYGYTF. For the CDR3, the DNA is TGTGCCAGCAGTCCCAGGGCTGACTATGGCTACACCTTC. The whole variable domain, filled in from reference TRBV2 and TRBJ1-2, reads EPEVTQTPSHQVTQMGQEVILRCVPISNHLYFYWYRQILGQKVEFLVSFYNNEISEKSEIFDDQFSVERPDGSNFTLKIRSTKLEDSAMYFCASSPRADYGYTFGSGTRLTVV.

Only one count was recorded for this clonotype. The rearrangement links TRBV19 to TRBJ1-6; no reliable D call. From germline, CDR1 is LNHDA and CDR2 SQIVND (reference sequence). The CDR3 covers 13 residues. V lost 5 bases, J lost 5 bases, and 7 bases lay in between. CDR3 bases: TGTGCCAGTAGTGGCGTGAATAATTCACCCCTCCACTTT. This sequence encodes CASSGVNNSPLHF.

V usage is TRBV6-1 and J usage is TRBJ1-1, with D perhaps matching TRBD1 (5 bases). The V gene lost 3 bases and the J gene lost 4 bases, with 18 bases spanning the gap. Germline V gives CDR1 MNHNS, CDR2 SASEGT. The CDR3 is 16 amino acids. The CDR3 sequence: CASSEDTRGGGTEAFF. The DNA of the CDR3 is TGTGCCAGCAGTGAGGACACCCGGGGTGGTGGCACTGAAGCTTTCTTT.

This clonotype has just a few counts. The CDR3 region is CASRESGVTQETQYF. The CDR3 DNA is TGTGCCAGCAGAGAGAGCGGGGTGACACAAGAGACCCAGTACTTC. V is TRBV2 and J is TRBJ2-5; 7 bases agree with TRBD2. Germline lookup yields CDR1 SNHLY and CDR2 FYNNEI. The CDR3 is 15 amino acids. V lost 6 bases and J lost 2; bases outside the gene matches: 9.

This clonotype was counted between two and nine times. This sequence joins TRBV6-5 and TRBJ2-3; no clear D. The germline V gene encodes CDR1 MNHEY and CDR2 SVGAGI. Trimming cost V 0 bases and J 0 bases, with 7 bases left between them. CDR3 length: 15 amino acids. CDR3 nucleotide sequence: TGTGCCAGCAGTTACTCGGTGGAAAGCACAGATACGCAGTATTTT. Its translation: CASSYSVESTDTQYF.